The source of this TCR beta chain is a study of cytomegalovirus exposure and HLA in healthy donors. Study as a whole: In a previous analysis, some 110 million unique TCR beta sequences were found from some 180 million T cells. General study results and limits: An analysis done earlier found most TCR beta V segments productive about 87% or about 30% of the time. Later analysis associated a missense DCLRE1C variant with TCR beta V- and J-gene trimming.

Germline V lookup: CDR1 MNHGY, CDR2 SAAAGT. CDR3 length: 16 residues. V trimming: 4 bases; J trimming: 6 bases; junction bases outside the gene matches: 12. Points on this clone: Its antigen remains unknown.

At the time of sampling, donors were nominally healthy, though unrecorded immune exposures were likely. PCR employed 60 Vbeta and 13 Jbeta primers. The method was immunoSEQ multiplex PCR; TCRdb's version includes in-frame clones alone and lacks a portion of them. The sample lists about 60,000 clones; approximately 73% were seen once. Material for sequencing was PBMCs. This TCR was recovered from a middle-aged man in good health and CMV-seronegative. J is TRBJ2-7 and V is TRBV6-8; 10 bases fit TRBD2. The CDR3 bases are TGTGCCAGCAGTTTTGCTAGCGGGGGCCGAAAGAGCGAGCAGTACTTC. Translating it yields CASSFASGGRKSEQYF.